This is a list of T cell receptor beta chains from one sample in a study of T cells in Graves' hyperthyroidism and ophthalmopathy. TCRdb called the multiplex PCR reads again in MiXCR, with one record for every CDR3 protein. Of 700,000 or so distinct CDR3 sequences listed, about a sixth are singletons. Sample: blood. These receptors all come from a man aged 18 to 29 with Graves' hyperthyroidism. The CDR3 runs from the conserved cysteine through the conserved F or W. D genes are given only for firm matches. The size of a clone is reported for some rows only, either as once, few or many, or as a class for expanded clones.

D	V	J	size	CDR3	DNA
-	TRBV7-3	TRBJ2-3	few	CASSLGSRADTQYF	TGTGCCAGCAGCTTAGGTTCGCGGGCAGATACGCAGTATTTT
-	TRBV20-1	TRBJ1-5	few	CSARAQVDQPQHF	TGCAGTGCTAGAGCCCAGGTAGATCAGCCCCAGCATTTT
TRBD2	TRBV6-2/TRBV6-3	TRBJ2-3	few	CASSYTAGTSGMGDTQYF	TGTGCCAGCAGTTACACAGCCGGGACTAGCGGGATGGGAGATACGCAGTATTTT
TRBD2	TRBV7-2	TRBJ2-2	many	CASSARLAGSNTGELFF	TGTGCCAGCAGCGCCCGACTAGCCGGGTCGAACACCGGGGAGCTGTTTTTT
-	TRBV11-3	TRBJ2-1	-	CASRSGGADPSYNEQFF	TGTGCCAGCCGATCCGGGGGAGCGGACCCCTCCTACAATGAGCAGTTCTTC
-	TRBV6-1	TRBJ2-6	few	CASSNPSGANVLTF	TGTGCCAGCAGCAATCCCTCTGGGGCCAACGTCCTGACTTTC
-	TRBV5-1	TRBJ2-2	few	CASSLGWGYTGELFF	TGCGCCAGCAGCTTGGGATGGGGGTACACCGGGGAGCTGTTTTTT
-	TRBV7-9	TRBJ2-1	-	CASSRTQETQFF	TGTGCCAGCAGCCGTACTCAAGAGACCCAGTTCTTC
-	TRBV7-3	TRBJ2-3	many	CASSLGGPSTDTQYF	TGTGCCAGCAGTTTGGGAGGACCAAGCACAGATACGCAGTATTTT
TRBD2	TRBV5-6	TRBJ2-2	-	CASSSLTSGSTTGELFF	TGTGCCAGCAGTTCTCTCACTAGCGGGAGTACCACCGGGGAGCTGTTTTTT
-	TRBV25-1	TRBJ2-5	-	CASTPQAGQETQYF	TGTGCCAGCACCCCCCAGGCAGGCCAAGAGACCCAGTACTTC
-	TRBV5-4	TRBJ2-3	-	CASSLESGTDTQYF	TGTGCCAGCAGCTTGGAGAGCGGCACAGATACGCAGTATTTT
-	TRBV29-1	TRBJ2-1	many	CSVEGTRGGPSYNEQFF	TGCAGCGTTGAAGGAACTCGGGGTGGACCCTCCTACAATGAGCAGTTCTTC
-	TRBV7-3	TRBJ2-1	few	CASLGTYNEQSF	TGTGCCAGCTTGGGCACGTACAATGAGCAGTCCTTC
TRBD2	TRBV20-1	TRBJ2-5	many	CSATLAGRQTQYF	TGCAGTGCTACCCTAGCGGGACGGCAGACCCAGTACTTC
-	TRBV28	TRBJ2-7	many	CASSNGPTAGEQYF	TGTGCCAGCAGTAACGGACCCACGGCAGGCGAGCAGTACTTC
TRBD2	TRBV20-1	TRBJ2-7	few	CSAMAGDKAYEQYF	TGCAGTGCCATGGCGGGAGATAAGGCCTACGAGCAGTACTTC
-	TRBV5-4	TRBJ2-2	few	CASSARGANTGELFF	TGTGCCAGCAGCGCGAGGGGGGCGAACACCGGGGAGCTGTTTTTT
TRBD2	TRBV20-1	TRBJ2-5	few	CSAPRPGLADQETQYF	TGCAGTGCTCCCCGACCGGGACTAGCAGACCAAGAGACCCAGTACTTC
-	TRBV7-2	TRBJ2-7	few	CASSLAGAGYEQYF	TGTGCCAGCAGCTTAGCGGGAGCTGGCTACGAGCAGTACTTC
TRBD2	TRBV20-1	TRBJ2-7	many	CSASLAGGRYEQYF	TGCAGTGCTTCCTTAGCGGGAGGAAGATACGAGCAGTACTTC
-	TRBV20-1	TRBJ1-1	-	CSASGGWNTEAFF	TGCAGTGCTAGTGGTGGGTGGAACACTGAAGCTTTCTTT
TRBD2	TRBV11-2	TRBJ2-2	-	CASSLSPSGYTGELFF	TGTGCCAGCAGCTTAAGTCCTAGCGGGTACACCGGGGAGCTGTTTTTT